This is a list of T cell receptor beta chains from one sample in a study of CD8 T cells in ankylosing spondylitis. TCRdb processed the 5' RACE reads anew with MiXCR; each CDR3 protein has one entry. The repertoire holds hundreds of thousands of distinct CDR3 sequences, with roughly 13% as singletons. Sequenced material: blood, either unsorted or a sorted T cell fraction (not recorded which). All receptors derive from a male donor with ankylosing spondylitis. Both conserved end residues are part of each CDR3. A D gene is named only where the DNA matches it firmly. Size is omitted from some rows. Given values are once, few, many or a class for expanded clones.

J gene,clone size,D gene,V gene,CDR3 DNA,CDR3 protein
TRBJ2-4,few,.,TRBV20-1,TGCAGTGCTAGAGAGAGGGGATTAGCCAAAAACATTCAGTACTTC,CSARERGLAKNIQYF
TRBJ2-3,few,.,TRBV2,TGTGCCAGCAGTACAGGCGGGGCAGATACGCAGTATTTT,CASSTGGADTQYF
TRBJ2-5,.,.,TRBV29-1,TGCAGCGCGATGACTTTAGCGGTCCAAGAGACCCAGTACTTC,CSAMTLAVQETQYF
TRBJ2-5,many,.,TRBV7-9,TGTGCCAGCAGCTTAACAGGGCGGCAAGAGACCCAGTACTTC,CASSLTGRQETQYF
TRBJ2-5,few,.,TRBV28,TGTGCCAGCACCGTAGGCGGGGTCCAAGAGACCCAGTACTTC,CASTVGGVQETQYF
TRBJ2-3,.,.,TRBV5-1,TGCGCCAGCAGCCCGATGGGGGGAACGTTTGATACGCAGTATTTT,CASSPMGGTFDTQYF
TRBJ2-7,few,.,TRBV11-2,TGTGCCAGCAGCTTAGTAGTGTGGGAGCAGTACTTC,CASSLVVWEQYF
TRBJ1-2,few,.,TRBV6-1,TGTGCCAGCACCTCCCCAGGTGTCAGTATGGGCTACACCTTC,CASTSPGVSMGYTF
TRBJ1-5,many,.,TRBV7-9,TGTGCCAGCAGCTTTATCGGGGATAATCAGCCCCAGCATTTT,CASSFIGDNQPQHF
TRBJ1-3,few,TRBD1,TRBV28,TGTGCCAGCAGTGTACTGACAGGGGCAAAAGGAAACACCATATATTTT,CASSVLTGAKGNTIYF
TRBJ2-1,many,TRBD2,TRBV5-1,TGCGCCAGCACCCCGCGGACTAGCGGGATCGACAATGAGCAGTTCTTC,CASTPRTSGIDNEQFF
TRBJ2-3,few,TRBD2,TRBV20-1,TGCAGTGCTAGATGGCGGGAGTCACCAGATACGCAGTATTTT,CSARWRESPDTQYF
TRBJ2-5,many,.,TRBV5-1,TGCGCCAGCAGCCCAGGCGGGGACGAGACCCAGTACTTC,CASSPGGDETQYF
TRBJ2-7,few,TRBD2,TRBV28,TGTGCCAGCAGTACTAGCGGGAATCCCTACGAGCAGTACTTC,CASSTSGNPYEQYF
TRBJ2-2,.,.,TRBV7-9,TGTGCCAGCAGTCCTATGGCGGGGATTAACGGGGAGCTGTTTTTT,CASSPMAGINGELFF
TRBJ1-5,few,TRBD1,TRBV7-2,TGTGCCAGCAGCCCGGGTACAGGGGTTTGGAGCAATCAGCCCCAGCATTTT,CASSPGTGVWSNQPQHF
TRBJ2-1,many,.,TRBV4-2,TGTGCCAGCAGCCAAGAATGGGACGCATCGGACAATGAGCAGTTCTTC,CASSQEWDASDNEQFF
TRBJ1-1,few,.,TRBV5-1,TGCGCCAGCAGCTTGAGAGGCGGCGGGGAAGCTTTCTTT,CASSLRGGGEAFF
TRBJ2-5,many,.,TRBV13,TGTGCCAGCAGCTTAATGGCGGGGCAAGAGACCCAGTACTTC,CASSLMAGQETQYF
TRBJ2-3,many,.,TRBV11-2,TGTGCCAGCAGCCCCCACAGGGGGGGAAGAGATACGCAGTATTTT,CASSPHRGGRDTQYF
TRBJ1-5,.,.,TRBV21-1,TGTGCCAGCAGCAAAGCGCGGGGGGTACGGGGCAATCAGCCCCAGCATTTT,CASSKARGVRGNQPQHF
TRBJ2-3,few,TRBD2,TRBV7-2,TGTGCCAGCAGCTTCTATTTAGCGGGAGGGTTAGATACGCAGTATTTT,CASSFYLAGGLDTQYF
TRBJ2-1,.,TRBD2,TRBV29-1,TGCAGCGGTACTAGCGGGAGCTATGAGCAGTTCTTC,CSGTSGSYEQFF
TRBJ2-7,.,TRBD2,TRBV18,TGTGCCAGCTCACCGAATCCTAGCGGGCCCTACGAGCAGTACTTC,CASSPNPSGPYEQYF
TRBJ1-1,few,.,TRBV11-2,TGTGCCAGCAGCCCCATGGACACTGAAGCTTTCTTT,CASSPMDTEAFF
TRBJ1-5,.,.,TRBV24-1,TGTGCCACCAGCCAGTCCGACAATCAGCCCCAGCATTTT,CATSQSDNQPQHF
TRBJ2-3,many,.,TRBV5-1,TGCGCCAGCAGCTTGGTGGGTAGTGCAGATACGCAGTATTTT,CASSLVGSADTQYF
TRBJ1-6,few,.,TRBV12-3/TRBV12-4,TGTGCCAGCAGCCCGGGACTTTATAATTCACCCCTCCACTTT,CASSPGLYNSPLHF
TRBJ1-4,many,.,TRBV12-5,TGTGCTAGTGGTTTGCTCGACAGGAAGCCTAATGAAAAACTGTTTTTT,CASGLLDRKPNEKLFF
TRBJ2-5,.,.,TRBV2,TGTGCCAGTAAGATCGTACAAGAGACCCAGTACTTC,CASKIVQETQYF
TRBJ1-4,few,.,TRBV7-9,TGTGCCAGCAGCCCAAGGGGTCGCAACGGTGAAAAACTGTTTTTT,CASSPRGRNGEKLFF